A single sample is the source of the 7 T cell receptor beta chains below, sequenced in a study of CD8 T cells in ankylosing spondylitis. TCRdb recomputed calls from the 5' RACE reads with MiXCR, one row per CDR3 protein. Of 30,000 to 45,000 distinct CDR3 sequences listed, about an eighth are singletons. The sequencing sample was made of synovial fluid, either unsorted or a sorted T cell fraction (not recorded which). All receptors come from a male donor with ankylosing spondylitis.

In nucleotides, the CDR3 is TGTGCCAGCAGCCCCATAGGGGCCCAGCCCCAGCATTTT. It translates to CASSPIGAQPQHF. The chain employs TRBV7-8 and TRBJ1-5, with a tentative D call TRBD1 (5 bases). CDR1 is SGHVS, CDR2 FQNEAQ, per germline. This CDR3 is built from 13 residues. Trimming cost V 5 bases and J 7 bases, with 12 bases left between them. The entire variable domain, with the rest obtained from reference TRBV7-8 and TRBJ1-5, is as follows: GAGVSQSPRYKVAKRGQDVALRCDPISGHVSLFWYQQALGQGPEFLTYFQNEAQLDKSGLPSDRFFAERPEGSVSTLKIQRTQQEDSAVYLCASSPIGAQPQHFGDGTRLSIL.

The chain couples TRBV6-1 to TRBJ1-1; 11 nucleotides match TRBD1. V trimming: 11 bases; J trimming: 4 bases; junction bases outside the gene matches: 3. The CDR3 covers 12 residues. Germline V gene sequence: CDR1 MNHNS, CDR2 SASEGT. The CDR3 sequence is CAGDRGTTEAFF. As DNA, the CDR3 is TGTGCCGGGGACAGGGGGACCACTGAAGCTTTCTTT.

This clonotype was seen ten or more times. The chain couples TRBV4-1 to TRBJ2-1; 8 nucleotides line up with TRBD2. Unmatched junction bases numbered 8, after V lost 0 bases and J lost 4 bases. The CDR3 covers 17 residues. Per the germline V gene, CDR1 is MGHRA and CDR2 is YSYEKL. The CDR3, as DNA: TGCGCCAGCAGCCAAGACCCTCCGACTAGCGTGTACAATGAGCAGTTCTTC. Protein product: CASSQDPPTSVYNEQFF.

This clonotype was recorded many times. The rearrangement uses TRBV27 and TRBJ2-1, with D maybe TRBD1 (6 bases). Germline-derived CDR1 and CDR2 are MNHEY and SMNVEV (reference sequence). The CDR3 totals 14 residues. V was trimmed by 4 bases and J by 3 bases, leaving 10 bases between them. For the CDR3, the DNA is TGTGCCAGCAGTTACCGGGACATCTACAATGAGCAGTTCTTC. Its protein product is CASSYRDIYNEQFF.

The chain uses TRBV19 and TRBJ2-7; tentatively, D is TRBD2 (6 bases). The CDR3 contains 12 residues. Trimming took 1 base from V and 6 from J, leaving 7 bases between them. CDR1 is LNHDA, CDR2 SQIVND, per germline (reference sequence). CDR3 sequence: CASSIAAGEQYF. The CDR3 DNA follows: TGTGCCAGTAGTATAGCAGCGGGCGAGCAGTACTTC.

This clonotype has a count of ten or more. The chain joins TRBV27 to TRBJ2-2; D call uncertain. V lost 2 bases to trimming and J lost 4 bases, with 8 bases between them. CDR1 and CDR2 from the germline V gene are MNHEY and SMNVEV (reference sequence). The CDR3 length is 14 residues. This CDR3 is CASSLAEATGELFF. The CDR3 bases are TGTGCCAGCAGTTTAGCAGAAGCCACCGGGGAGCTGTTTTTT.

This clonotype has more than one count but fewer than ten. The chain recombines TRBV25-1 with TRBJ1-1, with D tentatively TRBD1 (6 bases). Germline V lookup: CDR1 MGHDK, CDR2 SYGVNS. Trimming cost V 8 bases and J 1 base, with 11 bases left between them. This CDR3 is built from 13 residues. The CDR3 sequence is CASYETGNTEAFF. The CDR3, as DNA: TGTGCCAGCTACGAGACAGGGAACACTGAAGCTTTCTTT.